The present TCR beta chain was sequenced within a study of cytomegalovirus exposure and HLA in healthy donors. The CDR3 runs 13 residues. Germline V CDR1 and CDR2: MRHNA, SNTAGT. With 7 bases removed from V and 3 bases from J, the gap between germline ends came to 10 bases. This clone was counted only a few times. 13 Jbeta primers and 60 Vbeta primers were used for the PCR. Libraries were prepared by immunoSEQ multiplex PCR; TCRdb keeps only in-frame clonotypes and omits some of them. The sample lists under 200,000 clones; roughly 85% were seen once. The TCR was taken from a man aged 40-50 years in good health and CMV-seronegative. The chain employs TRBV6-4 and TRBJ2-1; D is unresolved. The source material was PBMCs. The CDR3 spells CASTETYYNEQFF. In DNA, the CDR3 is TGTGCCAGCACAGAGACTTACTACAATGAGCAGTTCTTC.